These T cell receptor beta chains were read from a single sample in a study of technical replicates of blood from a handful of donors. Method: immunoSEQ multiplex PCR; TCRdb's copy keeps in-frame clones and lacks some. Among 55,000 to 65,000 clones listed, approximately 92% were seen once. The sequencing input was PBMCs. These receptors were collected from a human donor in good health. Some clones in this sample may be carry-over from other donors' samples. CDR3s include the opening cysteine and the closing phenylalanine or tryptophan.

J | V | CDR3
TRBJ2-7 | TRBV2 | CASDGTSGSSYEQYF
TRBJ1-2 | TRBV7-6 | CASSGRVGEDGYTF
TRBJ2-2 | TRBV5-1 | CASSSGGDTGELFF
TRBJ2-3 | TRBV6-9 | CASTLGGGADTQYF
TRBJ2-1 | TRBV7-9 | CASSFETKYNEQFF
TRBJ1-2 | TRBV7-2 | CASSFLLYGYTF
TRBJ2-1 | TRBV7-3 | CASSRGTFSYNEQFF
TRBJ2-3 | TRBV4-2 | CASSQGGRWDTQYF
TRBJ2-3 | TRBV5-5 | CASSKDGGQGFVTQYF
TRBJ1-1 | TRBV4-3 | CASSPARGGQTEAFF
TRBJ2-1 | TRBV7-7 | CASSRQGRHEQFF
TRBJ2-1 | TRBV4-3 | CASSLEGTSVEQFF
TRBJ2-7 | TRBV10-3 | CAISESSGAYEQYF
TRBJ1-2 | TRBV10-3 | CAISESGQGLIGYTF
TRBJ1-6 | TRBV6-1 | CASSEGSGVSSPLHF
TRBJ2-3 | TRBV7-2 | CASSLEVGGVTDTQYF
TRBJ2-1 | TRBV6-1 | CASSEDSGGPQFF
TRBJ1-1 | TRBV29-1 | CSGAGGASPMNTEAFF
TRBJ2-7 | TRBV6-5 | CASSLEVGYEQYF
TRBJ2-1 | TRBV7-3 | CASSFATGATDNEQFF
TRBJ1-6 | TRBV25-1 | CASSEFGQANSPLHF